The present T cell receptor beta chain was sequenced within a study of blood T cell repertoires in COVID-19. In the study overall: PBMCs, B-cell-depleted T cells, or T cells were the source of the cDNA or gDNA that made up the material.

The Seattle patients joined while their infection was active and were tracked longitudinally afterward. CDR3 size: 16 residues. Germline-derived CDR1 and CDR2 are MGHRA and YSYEKL. Trimming cost V 4 bases and J 0 bases; bases outside gene matches: 6. Sequenced by immunoSEQ multiplex PCR; TCRdb stores in-frame clones only, minus some. The sample comprises approximately 390,000 clones, about 89% of which are singletons, and 2% to 2.5% rests with the top ten. This chain uses TRBV4-1 with TRBJ1-5, with TRBD1 matching over 7 bases. The receptor comes from a woman aged 55-70 years with COVID-19, enrolled during active disease. Material: peripheral blood. This chain's CDR3 is CASSLGQIYSNQPQHF. CDR3 DNA: TGCGCCAGCAGCCTGGGACAGATCTATAGCAATCAGCCCCAGCATTTT.